What follows are 20 T cell receptor beta chains derived from one specimen sequenced in a study of cytomegalovirus exposure and HLA in healthy donors. 60 Vbeta and 13 Jbeta primers were used in PCR. Repertoires were generated with immunoSEQ multiplex PCR, while TCRdb's copy carries only in-frame clones and drops some. The sample holds about 150,000 clones, 80% to 85% seen once. The sequenced sample consisted of PBMCs. Source of these receptors: a male donor in good health and CMV-seronegative.

The chain couples TRBV19 to TRBJ2-1, with D possibly TRBD2 on 6 matching bases. This CDR3 region has 16 residues. The V and J ends lost 1 base and 8 bases respectively, with 18 bases between them. Germline V CDR1 and CDR2: LNHDA, SQIVND (reference sequence). Written as DNA, the CDR3 is TGTGCCAGTAGTATAGCCGGCGGGGTAACGCTCGATGAGCAGTTCTTC. Amino acids: CASSIAGGVTLDEQFF. Together with reference TRBV19 and TRBJ2-1, the CDR3 gives the full variable domain: DGGITQSPKYLFRKEGQNVTLSCEQNLNHDAMYWYRQDPGQGLRLIYYSQIVNDFQKGDIAEGYSVSREKKESFPLTVTSAQKNPTAFYLCASSIAGGVTLDEQFFGPGTRLTVL.

The rearrangement links TRBV4-1 to TRBJ2-3; weak D call: TRBD2 (6 bases). Germline CDR1 is MGHRA and CDR2 is YSYEKL. This CDR3 spans 17 amino acids. The V and J ends lost 3 bases and 1 base respectively, with 17 bases between them. CDR3 sequence reads: CASSQRLVGLGTDTQYF. CDR3 DNA sequence: TGCGCCAGCAGCCAGAGACTAGTAGGATTGGGCACAGATACGCAGTATTTT.

The rearrangement joins TRBV5-4 to TRBJ2-2; 14 positions match TRBD2. The V gene's germline CDR1 is SGHNT and CDR2 YYREEE (reference sequence). The CDR3 is 18 amino acids. V gave up 2 bases and J gave up 4 bases; unmatched junction bases: 7. CDR3 region: CASSFPGLAGVSTGELFF. DNA for the CDR3: TGTGCCAGCAGCTTTCCGGGACTAGCGGGAGTGAGCACCGGGGAGCTGTTTTTT.

The sample holds one count of this clone. The chain carries TRBV11-2 and TRBJ2-5, with a tentative D call TRBD1 (6 bases). Judging by the DNA end, TRBJ2-7 fits better; the J call may be wrong. Germline V gene data show CDR1 as SGHAT and CDR2 as FQNNGV. The CDR3 covers 13 residues. The CDR3 coding sequence is TGTGCCAGCAGGCTAACAGGGACGGACGAGCAGTACTTC. Protein: CASRLTGTDEQYF.

The chain combines TRBV14 with TRBJ2-1; D might be TRBD2 (6 bases). This CDR3 has 15 residues. Germline CDR1 reads SGHDN; CDR2 reads FVKESK. Trimming took off 1 base at V and 7 bases at J, with 14 bases between the two ends. CDR3 residues: CASSQGRGVGNEQFF. The CDR3, as DNA: TGTGCCAGCAGCCAAGGGCGGGGTGTTGGAAATGAGCAGTTCTTC. Based on the CDR3 plus reference TRBV14 and TRBJ2-1, the full variable domain is EAGVTQFPSHSVIEKGQTVTLRCDPISGHDNLYWYRRVMGKEIKFLLHFVKESKQDESGMPNNRFLAERTGGTYSTLKVQPAELEDSGVYFCASSQGRGVGNEQFFGPGTRLTVL.

This chain connects TRBV14 to TRBJ1-2; TRBD1 is a possible D gene (6 bases). The CDR3 is made up of 13 amino acids. The V gene lost 5 bases and the J gene lost 4 bases, with 11 bases spanning the gap. Germline-derived CDR1 and CDR2 are SGHDN and FVKESK. The CDR3 DNA sequence: TGTGCCAGCAGCTACACAGGGTTCTATGGCTACACCTTC. It codes for CASSYTGFYGYTF.

This clone was picked up one time. The chain is built from TRBV7-6 and TRBJ1-1, with D tentatively TRBD1 (6 bases). The CDR3 runs 13 residues. Trimming took off 2 bases at V and 6 bases at J, with 10 bases between the two ends. From germline, CDR1 is SGHVS and CDR2 FNYEAQ. CDR3 coding DNA: TGTGCCAGCAGCTTAACCAGGGGCGCTGAAGCTTTCTTT. As protein: CASSLTRGAEAFF.

The chain combines TRBV10-3 with TRBJ2-1, with 11 bases aligning to TRBD2. The CDR3 is 15 residues long. Unmatched junction bases numbered 4, after V lost 5 bases and J lost 4 bases. Germline lookup yields CDR1 ENHRY and CDR2 SYGVKD. CDR3 coding DNA: TGTGCCATCAGTCCCGGGACTAGCGGATACAATGAGCAGTTCTTC. It is translated as CAISPGTSGYNEQFF.

The chain uses TRBV19 and TRBJ2-5; D possibly corresponds to TRBD1 (5 bases). The better agreement between TRBJ2-7 and the DNA end casts doubt on the J call. The V gene's germline CDR1 is LNHDA and CDR2 SQIVND (reference sequence). This CDR3 region has 14 residues. In DNA form, the CDR3 reads TGTGCCAGTAGTCGTAGGGATCAGGGTTACGAGCAGTACTTC. This gives the protein CASSRRDQGYEQYF.

The rearrangement links TRBV12-5 to TRBJ2-1; TRBD2 might be the D (5 bases). Trimming removed 5 bases at V and 12 bases at J, with 14 bases between. Germline V gene data show CDR1 as LGHNT and CDR2 as FRNRAP. The CDR3 extends over 12 amino acids. CDR3 coding DNA: TGTGCTAGTGGTCCCGAGGGTATTACGCAGTTCTTC. It translates to CASGPEGITQFF.

The CDR3 sequence is CASSPPPAAYNEQFF. The CDR3 nucleotides are TGTGCCAGCTCACCTCCACCGGCGGCCTACAATGAGCAGTTCTTC. The chain links TRBV18 to TRBJ2-1; D not resolved. Germline V gene lookup returns CDR1 KGHSH and CDR2 LQKENI. V shed 3 bases and J shed 2 bases, with 11 bases lying between them. The CDR3 covers 15 residues.

The chain has TRBV5-8 and TRBJ1-2, with TRBD1 identical over 8 bases. This CDR3 spans 15 amino acids. V lost 4 bases to trimming and J lost 4 bases; unmatched junction nucleotides: 9. From germline, CDR1 is SGHTS and CDR2 YDEGEE. CDR3 region: CASSPGDRIFYGYTF. The CDR3 region has the DNA TGTGCCAGCAGCCCGGGGGACAGGATCTTCTATGGCTACACCTTC.

This clone appeared a single time. The V call is TRBV7-9, the J call TRBJ1-5; 9 bases match TRBD1. Germline trimming cut 5 bases from V and 6 bases from J; bases unmatched to any gene: 14. Germline V lookup: CDR1 SEHNR, CDR2 FQNEAQ (reference sequence). The CDR3 is made up of 17 amino acids. In DNA, the CDR3 is TGTGCCAGCAGCCCCACGTTACAGGGGGCGGATATTCAGCCCCAGCATTTT. Its translation is CASSPTLQGADIQPQHF.

V is TRBV19 and J is TRBJ2-2; D gene ambiguous. The CDR3 is 13 residues long. V was cut by 5 bases and J by 5 bases, with 9 bases left in between. Germline CDR1 reads LNHDA; CDR2 reads SQIVND (reference sequence). CDR3 sequence: CASSATRTGELFF. The CDR3 DNA is TGTGCCAGTAGTGCGACTCGTACCGGGGAGCTGTTTTTT.

The gene calls are TRBV19 and TRBJ1-1, with D unresolved. Trimming stripped 6 bases from V and 1 base from J, with 9 bases between. Germline CDR1 LNHDA, CDR2 SQIVND (reference sequence). The CDR3 contains 13 residues. CDR3: CASSQTTNTEAFF. For the CDR3, the DNA is TGTGCCAGTAGCCAGACTACGAACACTGAAGCTTTCTTT.

V gene TRBV21-1 combines with J gene TRBJ1-2; the D call TRBD1 from the table was never checked on the DNA. TRBV21-1 is marked as a pseudogene. The CDR3 is 14 residues long. CDR3 residues: CASSPHRGGYGYTF. The CDR3 DNA reads as TGTGCCAGCAGCCCACACAGGGGAGGCTATGGCTACACCTTC.

This sequence joins TRBV28 and TRBJ1-1; the match to TRBD1 covers 10 bases. Unmatched junction bases numbered 7, after V lost 6 bases and J lost 0 bases. Germline assignment: CDR1 MDHEN and CDR2 SYDVKM. The CDR3 sequence is 16 residues long. The CDR3 DNA is TGTGCCAGCAGAATTCGGACAGGGGGGATGAACACTGAAGCTTTCTTT. Translating it yields CASRIRTGGMNTEAFF.

The chain employs TRBV7-6 and TRBJ2-1; 7 bases agree with TRBD2. With V trimmed by 5 bases and J by 5 bases, 12 bases remained unmatched. CDR3 size: 16 residues. Per the germline V gene, CDR1 is SGHVS and CDR2 is FNYEAQ. This CDR3 reads CASSHIGLADDNEQFF. CDR3 in DNA: TGTGCCAGCAGCCATATAGGCCTAGCGGATGACAATGAGCAGTTCTTC.

This clone was recorded only once. The chain links TRBV7-7 to TRBJ2-5; no definite D call. Trimming pared 6 bases from V and 7 bases from J, leaving 15 bases between. The CDR3 length is 13 residues. CDR1 and CDR2 (germline): SSHAT, FNYEAQ (reference sequence). This CDR3 reads CASRHPGGGTQYF. As DNA, the CDR3 is TGTGCCAGCAGGCATCCCGGTGGCGGGACCCAGTACTTC. Drawing the rest from reference TRBV7-7 and TRBJ2-5, the complete variable domain is GAGVSQSPRYKVTKRGQDVTLRCDPISSHATLYWYQQALGQGPEFLTYFNYEAQPDKSGLPSDRFSAERPEGSISTLTIQRTEQRDSAMYRCASRHPGGGTQYFGPGTRLLVL.

V gene TRBV9 combines with J gene TRBJ2-1, with D maybe TRBD2 (5 bases). This CDR3 is 16 amino acids long. CDR1 and CDR2 (germline): SGDLS, YYNGEE. Trimming shortened V by 0 bases and J by 1 base, and 11 bases separated the two germline ends. As DNA, the CDR3 is TGTGCCAGCAGCGTAGCCTCGCGGGTTTCCTACAATGAGCAGTTCTTC. Protein sequence: CASSVASRVSYNEQFF.